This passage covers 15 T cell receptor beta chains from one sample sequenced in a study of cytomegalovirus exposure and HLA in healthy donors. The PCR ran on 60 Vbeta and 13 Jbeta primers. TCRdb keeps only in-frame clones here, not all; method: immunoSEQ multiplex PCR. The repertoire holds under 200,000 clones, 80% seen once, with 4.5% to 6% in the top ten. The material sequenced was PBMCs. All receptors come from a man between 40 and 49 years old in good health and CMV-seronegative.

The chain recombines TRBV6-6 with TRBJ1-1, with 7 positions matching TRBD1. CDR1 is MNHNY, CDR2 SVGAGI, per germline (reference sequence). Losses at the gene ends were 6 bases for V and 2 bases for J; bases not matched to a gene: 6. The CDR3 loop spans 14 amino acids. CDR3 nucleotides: TGTGCCAGCAGCTCCAGACAGGGTAACACTGAAGCTTTCTTT. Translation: CASSSRQGNTEAFF.

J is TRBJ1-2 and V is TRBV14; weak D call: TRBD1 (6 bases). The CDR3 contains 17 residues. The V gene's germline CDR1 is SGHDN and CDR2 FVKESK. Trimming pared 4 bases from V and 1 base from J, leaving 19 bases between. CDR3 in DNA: TGTGCCAGCAGCCCCGAGGGGGGGCCTCGCTTTAACTATGGCTACACCTTC. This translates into CASSPEGGPRFNYGYTF.

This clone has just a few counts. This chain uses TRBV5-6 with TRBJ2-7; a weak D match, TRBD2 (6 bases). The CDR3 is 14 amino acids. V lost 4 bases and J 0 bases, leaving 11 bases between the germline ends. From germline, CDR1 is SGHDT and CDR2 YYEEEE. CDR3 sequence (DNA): TGTGCCAGCAGCGCGGACTATAGCTCCTACGAGCAGTACTTC. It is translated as CASSADYSSYEQYF.

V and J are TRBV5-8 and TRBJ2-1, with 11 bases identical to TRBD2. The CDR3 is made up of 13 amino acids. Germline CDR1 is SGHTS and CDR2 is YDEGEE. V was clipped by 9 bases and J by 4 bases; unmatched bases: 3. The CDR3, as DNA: TGTGCCACCGGGACTAGCGGTTACAATGAGCAGTTCTTC. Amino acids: CATGTSGYNEQFF.

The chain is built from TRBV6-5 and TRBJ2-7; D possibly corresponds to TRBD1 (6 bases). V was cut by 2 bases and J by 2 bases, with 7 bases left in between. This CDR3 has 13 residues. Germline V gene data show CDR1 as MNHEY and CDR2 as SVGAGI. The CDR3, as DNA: TGTGCCAGCAGTTACCAGGGGACCTACGAGCAGTACTTC. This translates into CASSYQGTYEQYF.

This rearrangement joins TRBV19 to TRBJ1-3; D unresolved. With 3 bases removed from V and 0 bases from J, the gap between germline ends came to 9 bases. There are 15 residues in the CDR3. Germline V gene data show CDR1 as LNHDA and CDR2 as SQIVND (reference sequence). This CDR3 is CASSIWATSGNTIYF. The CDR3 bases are TGTGCCAGTAGTATTTGGGCGACCTCTGGAAACACCATATATTTT.

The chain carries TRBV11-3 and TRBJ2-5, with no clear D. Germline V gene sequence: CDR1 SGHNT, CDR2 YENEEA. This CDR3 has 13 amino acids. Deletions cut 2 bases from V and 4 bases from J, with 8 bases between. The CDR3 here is CASSLMVRETQYF. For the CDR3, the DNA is TGTGCCAGCAGCTTAATGGTGAGAGAGACCCAGTACTTC.

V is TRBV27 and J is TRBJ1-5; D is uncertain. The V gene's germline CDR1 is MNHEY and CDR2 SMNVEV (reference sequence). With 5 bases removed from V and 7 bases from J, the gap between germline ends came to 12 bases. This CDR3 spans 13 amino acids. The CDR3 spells CASSREPKQPQHF. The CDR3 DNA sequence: TGTGCCAGCAGTCGGGAGCCCAAACAGCCCCAGCATTTT.

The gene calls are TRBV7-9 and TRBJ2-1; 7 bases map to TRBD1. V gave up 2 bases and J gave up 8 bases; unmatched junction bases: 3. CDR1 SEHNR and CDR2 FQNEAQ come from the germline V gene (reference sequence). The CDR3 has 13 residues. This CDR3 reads CASSLTGTDEQFF. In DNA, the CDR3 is TGTGCCAGCAGCTTAACAGGGACAGATGAGCAGTTCTTC.

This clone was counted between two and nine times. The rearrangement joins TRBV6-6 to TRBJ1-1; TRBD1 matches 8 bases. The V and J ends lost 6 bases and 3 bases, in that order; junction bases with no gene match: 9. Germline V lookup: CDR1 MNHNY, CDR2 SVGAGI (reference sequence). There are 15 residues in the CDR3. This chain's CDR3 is CASRSSQGEDTEAFF. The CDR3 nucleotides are TGTGCCAGCAGATCCTCACAGGGGGAGGACACTGAAGCTTTCTTT.

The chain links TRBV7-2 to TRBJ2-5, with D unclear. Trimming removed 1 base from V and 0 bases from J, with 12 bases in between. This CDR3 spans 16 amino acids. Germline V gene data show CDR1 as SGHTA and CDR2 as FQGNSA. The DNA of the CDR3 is TGTGCCAGCAGCTTAGTAGGCCCGCGGTACCAAGAGACCCAGTACTTC. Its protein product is CASSLVGPRYQETQYF.

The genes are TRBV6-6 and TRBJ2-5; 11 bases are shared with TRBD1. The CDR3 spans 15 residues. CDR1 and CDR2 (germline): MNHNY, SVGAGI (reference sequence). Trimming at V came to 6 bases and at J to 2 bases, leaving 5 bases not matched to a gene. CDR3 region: CASRTRDRGQETQYF. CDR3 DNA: TGTGCCAGCAGGACCCGGGACAGGGGGCAAGAGACCCAGTACTTC.

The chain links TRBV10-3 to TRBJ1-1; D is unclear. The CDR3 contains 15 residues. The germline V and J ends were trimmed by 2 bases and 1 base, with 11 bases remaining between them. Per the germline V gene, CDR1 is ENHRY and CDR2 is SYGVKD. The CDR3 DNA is TGTGCCATCAGTGAGCGAGAACGTAGGAACACTGAAGCTTTCTTT. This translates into CAISERERRNTEAFF.

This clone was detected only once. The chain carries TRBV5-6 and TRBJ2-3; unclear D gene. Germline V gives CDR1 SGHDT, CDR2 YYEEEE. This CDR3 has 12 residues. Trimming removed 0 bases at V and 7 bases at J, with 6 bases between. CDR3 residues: CASSLVANTQYF. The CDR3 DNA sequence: TGTGCCAGCAGCTTGGTAGCAAATACGCAGTATTTT.

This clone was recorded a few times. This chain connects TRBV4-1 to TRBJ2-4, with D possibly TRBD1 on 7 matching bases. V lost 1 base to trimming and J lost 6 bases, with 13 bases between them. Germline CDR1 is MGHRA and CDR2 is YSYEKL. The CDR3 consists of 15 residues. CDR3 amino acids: CASSQGHRGGNIQYF. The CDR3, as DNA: TGCGCCAGCAGCCAAGGCCACAGGGGAGGAAACATTCAGTACTTC.